The rows below give T cell receptor beta chains drawn from one sample of a study of T cell responses to AZD1222 COVID-19 vaccine. Sequencing was performed with immunoSEQ multiplex PCR; in TCRdb, only in-frame clones are kept and a portion is missing. The sample records about 180,000 clones, approximately 92% being singletons. The specimen comprised peripheral blood, sampled 28 days after the second dose of the MenACWY control vaccine. The receptors were gathered from an adult who received the MenACWY meningococcal vaccine as a control. The CDR3 runs from the conserved cysteine through the conserved F or W. A D gene is named only where the DNA matches it firmly.

j_call: TRBJ2-3; cdr3_length: 16; v_call: TRBV6-1; d_call: TRBD2; cdr3_aa: CASSEGAGGATDTQYF
j_call: TRBJ1-1; cdr3_length: 13; v_call: TRBV5-8; d_call: .; cdr3_aa: CASSFTLNTEAFF
j_call: TRBJ1-4; cdr3_length: 15; v_call: TRBV27; d_call: .; cdr3_aa: CATQGRGATNEKLFF
j_call: TRBJ1-2; cdr3_length: 14; v_call: TRBV19; d_call: TRBD1; cdr3_aa: CASSTATGVYGYTF
j_call: TRBJ2-1; cdr3_length: 12; v_call: TRBV6-2/TRBV6-3; d_call: .; cdr3_aa: CASSSYYNEQFF
j_call: TRBJ2-1; cdr3_length: 16; v_call: TRBV6-2/TRBV6-3; d_call: .; cdr3_aa: CASTPGPTGSYNEQFF
j_call: TRBJ2-6; cdr3_length: 16; v_call: TRBV7-9; d_call: .; cdr3_aa: CASSRTLGSGANVLTF
j_call: TRBJ2-7; cdr3_length: 16; v_call: TRBV28; d_call: TRBD2; cdr3_aa: CASSLNGLAGGYEQYF
j_call: TRBJ2-7; cdr3_length: 15; v_call: TRBV6-5; d_call: .; cdr3_aa: CASSYSAGTSYEQYF
j_call: TRBJ2-7; cdr3_length: 14; v_call: TRBV4-3; d_call: TRBD1; cdr3_aa: CASSQWTGGYEQYF
j_call: TRBJ2-3; cdr3_length: 17; v_call: TRBV14; d_call: TRBD1; cdr3_aa: CASSQARDRLWKDTQYF
j_call: TRBJ2-2; cdr3_length: 15; v_call: TRBV6-2/TRBV6-3; d_call: .; cdr3_aa: CASSSGQKRTGELFF
j_call: TRBJ2-7; cdr3_length: 13; v_call: TRBV30; d_call: TRBD1; cdr3_aa: CACPGQGAYEQYF
j_call: TRBJ1-6; cdr3_length: 13; v_call: TRBV19; d_call: .; cdr3_aa: CASRDTASSPLHF
j_call: TRBJ2-2; cdr3_length: 17; v_call: TRBV3-1/TRBV3-2; d_call: .; cdr3_aa: CASSQTTRFNRGGELFF
j_call: TRBJ2-7; cdr3_length: 14; v_call: TRBV5-1; d_call: .; cdr3_aa: CASSLTPSFYEQYF
j_call: TRBJ2-3; cdr3_length: 17; v_call: TRBV24-1; d_call: TRBD2; cdr3_aa: CATSDFSSGARQDTQYF
j_call: TRBJ1-2; cdr3_length: 14; v_call: TRBV6-5; d_call: TRBD1; cdr3_aa: CASSPRTGTYGYTF
j_call: TRBJ1-1; cdr3_length: 13; v_call: TRBV3-1/TRBV3-2; d_call: .; cdr3_aa: CASSQVGLPEAFF
j_call: TRBJ1-4; cdr3_length: 13; v_call: TRBV19; d_call: .; cdr3_aa: CASSRQGREKLFF
j_call: TRBJ2-3; cdr3_length: 15; v_call: TRBV7-8; d_call: TRBD2; cdr3_aa: CASSRSGGAGDTQYF
j_call: TRBJ1-2; cdr3_length: 13; v_call: TRBV18; d_call: .; cdr3_aa: CASSRDSNYGYTF
j_call: TRBJ1-2; cdr3_length: 15; v_call: TRBV10-2; d_call: .; cdr3_aa: CASSDPGTAGYGYTF
j_call: TRBJ2-3; cdr3_length: 16; v_call: TRBV7-2; d_call: .; cdr3_aa: CASSFSWAPVPDTQYF
j_call: TRBJ1-6; cdr3_length: 13; v_call: TRBV6-5; d_call: .; cdr3_aa: CASRMTANSPLHF
j_call: TRBJ1-2; cdr3_length: 13; v_call: TRBV28; d_call: .; cdr3_aa: CASTEVDARGYTF
j_call: TRBJ1-6; cdr3_length: 14; v_call: TRBV30; d_call: .; cdr3_aa: CAWSVGGNNSPLHF
j_call: TRBJ2-2; cdr3_length: 14; v_call: TRBV2; d_call: .; cdr3_aa: CASSENIGTGELFF
j_call: TRBJ1-4; cdr3_length: 14; v_call: TRBV28; d_call: TRBD1; cdr3_aa: CASSLRDSNEKLFF
j_call: TRBJ1-1; cdr3_length: 13; v_call: TRBV12-3/TRBV12-4; d_call: .; cdr3_aa: CASSSTQNTEAFF
j_call: TRBJ2-1; cdr3_length: 16; v_call: TRBV21-1; d_call: .; cdr3_aa: CASSSRTGQSYNEQFF
j_call: TRBJ1-1; cdr3_length: 15; v_call: TRBV27; d_call: .; cdr3_aa: CASSLAGTLNTEAFF
j_call: TRBJ1-3; cdr3_length: 19; v_call: TRBV19; d_call: TRBD1; cdr3_aa: CASSMVDRETTLSGNTIYF
j_call: TRBJ1-4; cdr3_length: 15; v_call: TRBV4-3; d_call: .; cdr3_aa: CASSAGRTTNEKLFF
j_call: TRBJ1-4; cdr3_length: 16; v_call: TRBV5-4; d_call: .; cdr3_aa: CASSLGAGSVGEKLFF
j_call: TRBJ2-6; cdr3_length: 19; v_call: TRBV27; d_call: .; cdr3_aa: CASSLAPGRMGGRANVLTF